This entry lists 29 T cell receptor beta chains sequenced from one sample in a study of resident and recirculating memory T cells in vitiligo. Repertoires were generated with immunoSEQ multiplex PCR, while TCRdb's copy carries only in-frame clones and drops some. Among roughly 80,000 clones listed, about 90% were seen once. The sample consisted of blood. These receptors were taken from a male donor with vitiligo.

The chain recombines TRBV6-5 with TRBJ1-2, with TRBD1 as a possible D gene (5 bases). The CDR3 contains 13 residues. The germline V gene has CDR1 MNHEY and CDR2 SVGAGI. V was clipped by 5 bases and J by 8 bases, with 15 bases between them. The CDR3 spells CASSASGFLGYTF. The CDR3, as DNA: TGTGCCAGCAGTGCGTCAGGGTTTCTGGGCTACACCTTC.

The rearrangement links TRBV5-1 to TRBJ2-1, with a possible D match to TRBD2 (5 bases). CDR3 length: 17 amino acids. Looked up from germline, CDR1 is SGHRS and CDR2 is YFSETQ. The germline V and J ends were trimmed by 0 bases and 0 bases, with 13 bases remaining between them. The CDR3 here is CASSLAGVGNSYNEQFF. The CDR3 DNA follows: TGCGCCAGCAGCTTGGCCGGGGTGGGGAACTCCTACAATGAGCAGTTCTTC. Looking up the rest from reference TRBV5-1 and TRBJ2-1 gives the full variable domain: KAGVTQTPRYLIKTRGQQVTLSCSPISGHRSVSWYQQTPGQGLQFLFEYFSETQRNKGNFPGRFSGRQFSNSRSEMNVSTLELGDSALYLCASSLAGVGNSYNEQFFGPGTRLTVL.

The V and J genes are TRBV7-2 and TRBJ2-1, with 9 bases matching TRBD2. The CDR3 spans 16 residues. Losses at the gene ends were 4 bases for V and 6 bases for J; bases not matched to a gene: 10. Germline CDR1 SGHTA, CDR2 FQGNSA. This CDR3 is CASSSPSGRISNEQFF. CDR3 DNA: TGTGCCAGCAGCTCCCCCAGCGGGAGGATCTCCAATGAGCAGTTCTTC.

The chain recombines TRBV14 with TRBJ1-1; D is perhaps TRBD1 (6 bases). Trimming removed 4 bases from V and 1 base from J, with 7 bases in between. Looked up from germline, CDR1 is SGHDN and CDR2 is FVKESK. CDR3 length: 13 amino acids. The CDR3 nucleotides are TGTGCCAGCAGCCGACAGGAGAACACTGAAGCTTTCTTT. Protein product: CASSRQENTEAFF.

The chain employs TRBV19 and TRBJ1-2, with 10 bases identical to TRBD1. The CDR3 length is 13 residues. The J segment lost 8 bases and the V segment lost 4 bases, leaving 4 bases of the junction unmatched. Germline CDR1 LNHDA, CDR2 SQIVND (reference sequence). CDR3 sequence (DNA): TGTGCCAGTAGTACGGGGACAGGGGACGGCTACACCTTC. Translated: CASSTGTGDGYTF.

The chain joins TRBV6-1 to TRBJ1-4, with D tentatively TRBD1 (6 bases). V lost 2 bases and J 8 bases, leaving 12 bases between the germline ends. CDR3 length: 14 amino acids. CDR1 and CDR2 (germline): MNHNS, SASEGT. For the CDR3, the DNA is TGTGCCAGCAGTGAATCCTGGGGGCAAGAAAAACTGTTTTTT. This gives the protein CASSESWGQEKLFF.

The chain carries TRBV2 and TRBJ1-1; the match to TRBD1 covers 7 bases. The CDR3 runs 13 residues. Trimming cost V 9 bases and J 0 bases; bases outside gene matches: 4. Per the germline V gene, CDR1 is SNHLY and CDR2 is FYNNEI. CDR3 sequence: CARYRGMNTEAFF. DNA of the CDR3: TGTGCCAGATACAGGGGCATGAACACTGAAGCTTTCTTT. Combining the CDR3 with reference TRBV2 and TRBJ1-1 gives the whole variable domain EPEVTQTPSHQVTQMGQEVILRCVPISNHLYFYWYRQILGQKVEFLVSFYNNEISEKSEIFDDQFSVERPDGSNFTLKIRSTKLEDSAMYFCARYRGMNTEAFFGQGTRLTVV.

The chain employs TRBV28 and TRBJ1-5; TRBD1 agrees at 10 bases. Germline V CDR1 and CDR2: MDHEN, SYDVKM. V lost 5 bases, J lost 3 bases, and 7 bases stayed unmatched. This CDR3 region has 16 residues. CDR3 bases: TGTGCCAGCAGTAACAAGGGACAGGGGCTCAATCAGCCCCAGCATTTT. Translating it yields CASSNKGQGLNQPQHF. The full variable domain, in which reference TRBV28 and TRBJ1-5 provide the parts outside the CDR3, is DVKVTQSSRYLVKRTGEKVFLECVQDMDHENMFWYRQDPGLGLRLIYFSYDVKMKEKGDIPEGYSVSREKKERFSLILESASTNQTSMYLCASSNKGQGLNQPQHFGDGTRLSIL.

The chain joins TRBV6-4 to TRBJ2-1; 7 nucleotides match TRBD2. CDR1 MRHNA and CDR2 SNTAGT come from the germline V gene. The CDR3 totals 14 residues. Trimming cost V 0 bases and J 9 bases; bases outside gene matches: 5. The CDR3 sequence is CASSDSAGVSEQFF. CDR3 DNA: TGTGCCAGCAGTGACTCGGCGGGAGTGTCTGAGCAGTTCTTC.

On this clone: One end of the junction does not line up with germline, which may come from a read error. V usage is TRBV10-2 and J usage is TRBJ1-4; a weak D match, TRBD1 (6 bases). CDR1 and CDR2 (germline): WSHSY, SAAADI. The CDR3 loop spans 12 amino acids. The CDR3 sequence is CASSLRGHPSTF. Here the CDR3 DNA reads TGCGCCAGCAGTCTCCGGGGACATCCCTCGACTTTT.

The chain couples TRBV19 to TRBJ1-5, with a tentative D call TRBD1 (6 bases). Germline CDR1 reads LNHDA; CDR2 reads SQIVND (reference sequence). The CDR3 sequence is 13 residues long. Trimming stripped 7 bases from V and 7 bases from J, with 14 bases between. The DNA of the CDR3 is TGTGCCAGTAAGGGGACAAATTACCAGCCCCAGCATTTT. Amino acid sequence: CASKGTNYQPQHF.

This chain connects TRBV18 to TRBJ2-7; possibly TRBD1 for D (6 bases). V dropped 0 bases and J dropped 2 bases, with 11 bases sitting between them. Germline CDR1 and CDR2: KGHSH and LQKENI. This CDR3 region has 15 residues. CDR3 region: CASSPPGQGPYEQYF. The CDR3 nucleotides read TGTGCCAGCTCACCACCGGGGCAGGGGCCCTACGAGCAGTACTTC.

This chain connects TRBV4-1 to TRBJ1-5, with D tentatively TRBD1 (5 bases). The V end was cut by 0 bases, the J end by 4 bases, with 13 bases between. The length of the CDR3 is 16 residues. CDR1 and CDR2 from the germline V gene are MGHRA and YSYEKL. The CDR3 spells CASSQDGAGANQPQHF. Written as DNA, the CDR3 is TGCGCCAGCAGCCAAGATGGTGCTGGGGCGAATCAGCCCCAGCATTTT.

The chain joins TRBV10-2 to TRBJ2-3; unclear D gene. Germline-derived CDR1 and CDR2 are WSHSY and SAAADI. Deletions cut 10 bases from V and 2 bases from J, with 4 bases between. This CDR3 comprises 10 residues. The CDR3 loop is CATSTDTQYF. The CDR3 DNA reads TGCGCCACCTCCACAGATACGCAGTATTTT.

There are a few counts of this clone. The V gene is TRBV2, the J gene TRBJ1-4, with unresolved D. From germline, CDR1 is SNHLY and CDR2 FYNNEI. V lost 4 bases to trimming and J lost 8 bases, with 14 bases between them. The CDR3 totals 14 residues. CDR3: CASSVVTQEEKLFF. CDR3 nucleotides: TGTGCCAGCAGTGTCGTCACTCAGGAAGAAAAACTGTTTTTT.

This clone was observed once. The gene calls are TRBV7-6 and TRBJ2-1; D gene uncertain. Trimming removed 0 bases at V and 9 bases at J, with 9 bases between. Germline V gives CDR1 SGHVS, CDR2 FNYEAQ. This CDR3 has 13 amino acids. The CDR3 protein is CASSLAVGGEQFF. In nucleotides, the CDR3 is TGTGCCAGCAGCTTAGCGGTTGGCGGTGAGCAGTTCTTC.

The chain links TRBV11-1 to TRBJ1-1, with TRBD1 identical over 10 bases. Germline loops: CDR1 SGHAT, CDR2 FQDESV (reference sequence). The J segment lost 7 bases and the V segment lost 0 bases, leaving 5 bases of the junction unmatched. The CDR3 runs to 15 residues. CDR3 nucleotides: TGTGCCAGCAGCTTAGCCGGGACAGGGGTTGATGAAGCTTTCTTT. Translated, it gives CASSLAGTGVDEAFF.

This chain joins TRBV10-1 and TRBJ1-5, with D unclear. V dropped 6 bases and J dropped 2 bases, with 14 bases sitting between them. The CDR3 consists of 15 residues. The germline CDR1 and CDR2 sequences are WNHNN and SYGVQD (reference sequence). The CDR3 DNA sequence: TGCGCCAGCAGGAAACCGGACGGGGGCAATCAGCCCCAGCATTTT. This codes for CASRKPDGGNQPQHF.

This clone showed up just a few times. V gene TRBV19 combines with J gene TRBJ1-5; 9 positions agree with TRBD1. The CDR3 extends over 16 amino acids. Germline values: CDR1 LNHDA, CDR2 SQIVND (reference sequence). Trimming cost V 4 bases and J 0 bases; bases outside gene matches: 4. The CDR3 is CASSRGQGASNQPQHF. CDR3 sequence (DNA): TGTGCCAGTAGTAGGGGACAGGGTGCTAGCAATCAGCCCCAGCATTTT.

V usage is TRBV5-4 and J usage is TRBJ2-5; D might be TRBD2 (5 bases). The germline V and J ends were trimmed by 5 bases and 5 bases, with 13 bases remaining between them. This CDR3 contains 13 residues. Germline CDR1 SGHNT, CDR2 YYREEE (reference sequence). CDR3 nucleotide sequence: TGTGCCAGCAGTCTGGACTGGCGGGAGACCCAGTACTTC. Residues: CASSLDWRETQYF.

This chain links TRBV11-3 with TRBJ2-7; TRBD1 matches 11 bases. Unmatched junction bases numbered 4, after V lost 2 bases and J lost 4 bases. The CDR3 consists of 15 residues. Germline assignment: CDR1 SGHNT and CDR2 YENEEA. CDR3 sequence reads: CASSLSGTGGYEQYF. CDR3 sequence (DNA): TGTGCCAGCAGCTTATCCGGGACAGGGGGGTACGAGCAGTACTTC.

The J gene is TRBJ1-3, the V gene TRBV9, with a weak D call TRBD1 (5 bases). CDR1 is SGDLS and CDR2 is YYNGEE in the germline V gene. CDR3 length equals 14 residues. Deletions cut 0 bases from V and 3 bases from J, with 7 bases between. The CDR3 loop is CASSVGGLGNTIYF. For the CDR3, the DNA is TGTGCCAGCAGCGTAGGGGGACTTGGAAACACCATATATTTT.

The V gene is TRBV4-1, the J gene TRBJ1-5, with D hard to call. This CDR3 contains 18 residues. The germline V gene encodes CDR1 MGHRA and CDR2 YSYEKL. The ends were cut back, 4 bases at V and 4 bases at J, with 23 bases in the middle. Written as DNA, the CDR3 is TGCGCCAGCAGCCCCTCCGGGGTTGCCTTTTTGGGGAATCAGCCCCAGCATTTT. Protein sequence: CASSPSGVAFLGNQPQHF.

This CDR3 reads CASSPGTGPGYTF. CDR3 coding DNA: TGTGCCAGCAGCCCCGGGACAGGTCCTGGCTACACCTTC. This chain uses TRBV9 with TRBJ1-2; the match to TRBD1 covers 8 bases. Trimming took 4 bases from V and 7 from J; bases not matched to a gene: 6. Germline loops: CDR1 SGDLS, CDR2 YYNGEE. The CDR3 sequence is 13 residues long.

The chain carries TRBV7-2 and TRBJ2-3; the match to TRBD2 covers 9 bases. The germline CDR1 and CDR2 sequences are SGHTA and FQGNSA. Losses at the gene ends were 5 bases for V and 3 bases for J; bases not matched to a gene: 18. This CDR3 is 19 amino acids long. CDR3 in DNA: TGTGCCAGCAGCCCGGCTCTTCGAGCGGGAGGCCGGGGGACAGATACGCAGTATTTT. Its translation: CASSPALRAGGRGTDTQYF.

The chain is built from TRBV18 and TRBJ2-7; 12 nucleotides align to TRBD1. The ends lost 5 bases at V and 6 bases at J; junction bases unmatched: 11. Looked up from germline, CDR1 is KGHSH and CDR2 is LQKENI. The CDR3 consists of 16 residues. CDR3 coding DNA: TGTGCCAGCTCAAATTATCCGGGACAGGGGGCGTTCGAGCAGTACTTC. Protein product: CASSNYPGQGAFEQYF.

V gene TRBV18 combines with J gene TRBJ2-3; D is unclear. The CDR3 is made up of 15 amino acids. Germline CDR1 and CDR2: KGHSH and LQKENI. Between the trimmed V and J ends, which lost 2 bases and 5 bases, there was a span of 14 bases. As DNA, the CDR3 is TGTGCCAGCTCACCAACTGAATGGTCCCGAGATACGCAGTATTTT. Amino acids: CASSPTEWSRDTQYF.

The rearrangement uses TRBV7-3 and TRBJ2-1, with 9 bases matching TRBD1. CDR1 and CDR2 (germline): SGHTA, FQGTGA. V was clipped by 4 bases and J by 1 base; unmatched bases: 2. The CDR3 runs to 15 residues. CDR3 DNA: TGTGCCAGCAGCTCCGGGACAGGGTCCTACAATGAGCAGTTCTTC. Translated, it gives CASSSGTGSYNEQFF.

V is TRBV7-9 and J is TRBJ1-5; maybe TRBD1 (5 bases). Trimming took off 3 bases at V and 5 bases at J, with 11 bases between the two ends. The CDR3 loop spans 14 amino acids. CDR1 is SEHNR, CDR2 FQNEAQ, per germline (reference sequence). CDR3 loop: CASSFDSVHQPQHF. In nucleotides, the CDR3 is TGTGCCAGCAGCTTCGACAGCGTTCATCAGCCCCAGCATTTT.